The T cell receptor (beta chain) described here comes from a study of T-cell reconstitution after alpha-beta-depleted transplantation in children. Study findings and constraints: Most T-cell counts and diversity one year after the transplant came from T cells that were newly produced. TCRbeta diversity was high at day 60 in some patients (a result of surviving recipient T cells and thymic progenitors).

A remark on this clonotype: Its antigen is not known.

The CDR3 runs to 15 residues. J gave up 3 bases and V 3 bases, and 5 bases lay outside the gene matches. Germline V gives CDR1 DFQATT, CDR2 SNEGSKA (reference sequence). Preparation of the TCRbeta library was carried out with unique molecular identifiers. TCRdb redid the calling of the PCR reads with MiXCR, one entry per CDR3 protein. The sample records hundreds of thousands of distinct CDR3 sequences, 13% being singletons. This specimen was PBMCs, mostly from graft donor cells, taken 360 days after TCRalphabeta/CD19-depleted stem cell transplant. The TCR comes from a male patient aged 10 to 17 who had a stem cell transplant for acute myeloid leukemia, so the T cells may come from the graft donor. This chain connects TRBV20-1 to TRBJ1-5; 10 nucleotides align to TRBD1. The CDR3 loop reads CSARPGQGYNQPQHF. DNA of the CDR3: TGCAGTGCTAGGCCGGGACAGGGGTACAATCAGCCCCAGCATTTT.